The 11 T cell receptor beta chains listed next were all sequenced from one sample in a study of T cells after posttransplantation cyclophosphamide. Treatment was busulfan-fludarabine conditioning, a marrow graft, and cyclophosphamide on days +3 and +4. Repertoires were generated with immunoSEQ multiplex PCR, while TCRdb's copy carries only in-frame clones and drops some. This set yields approximately 25,000 clones and no singletons; the top ten hold less than 2%. The source material was PBMCs, sampled after allogeneic stem cell transplant with posttransplant cyclophosphamide. The receptors derive from a male patient under 35 who received an allogeneic stem cell transplant from a related donor, was CMV-positive, and had no GVHD. Some T cells may be the graft donor's.

Many counts were recorded for this clone. J is TRBJ2-5 and V is TRBV5-1, with 7 positions matching TRBD2. CDR3 length: 13 amino acids. Losses at the gene ends were 3 bases for V and 2 bases for J; bases not matched to a gene: 1. Germline V CDR1 and CDR2: SGHRS, YFSETQ. The CDR3 loop reads CASSSGGQETQYF. The CDR3 bases are TGCGCCAGCAGCTCCGGGGGGCAAGAGACCCAGTACTTC.

This clone has a count of ten or more. The chain links TRBV9 to TRBJ1-3, with a tentative D call TRBD1 (6 bases). The germline gives CDR1 SGDLS, CDR2 YYNGEE. The CDR3 has 13 residues. V gave up 4 bases and J gave up 9 bases, with 14 bases separating them. The CDR3 DNA reads as TGTGCCAGCAGCCTGACAGGCTCAGGCACCATATATTTT. As protein: CASSLTGSGTIYF.

This clone has at least ten counts. The rearrangement joins TRBV28 to TRBJ2-3; no definite D call. V was trimmed by 5 bases and J by 0 bases, leaving 12 bases between them. Germline V lookup: CDR1 MDHEN, CDR2 SYDVKM. The CDR3 loop spans 15 amino acids. CDR3 DNA: TGTGCCAGCAGTCTTTGGGCTTCTAGCACAGATACGCAGTATTTT. Encoded protein: CASSLWASSTDTQYF.

This clone has at least ten counts. The chain joins TRBV28 to TRBJ1-3; TRBD1 is a possible D gene (5 bases). The V end lost 3 bases, the J end lost 1 base, and 7 bases lay between the germline ends. The germline V gene encodes CDR1 MDHEN and CDR2 SYDVKM. The CDR3 covers 14 residues. For the CDR3, the DNA is TGTGCCAGCAGTTTCGCAGGGTCTGGAAACACCATATATTTT. Translation gives CASSFAGSGNTIYF.

This clone was detected many times. This chain links TRBV27 with TRBJ1-5; 9 bases align to TRBD1. J gave up 2 bases and V 5 bases, and 7 bases lay outside the gene matches. CDR3 length: 16 amino acids. Germline CDR1 reads MNHEY; CDR2 reads SMNVEV (reference sequence). The CDR3 bases are TGTGCCAGCAGTCCCCGACAGGGGGGAGGCAATCAGCCCCAGCATTTT. It specifies CASSPRQGGGNQPQHF.

This clone was detected many times. J is TRBJ1-1 and V is TRBV20-1; no definite D call. From germline, CDR1 is DFQATT and CDR2 SNEGSKA (reference sequence). The CDR3 covers 11 residues. V was clipped by 6 bases and J by 3 bases, with 8 bases between them. The CDR3 nucleotides are TGCAGTGCCCCACTTTACACTGAAGCTTTCTTT. Its translation: CSAPLYTEAFF.

This clone was counted many times. The chain joins TRBV18 to TRBJ2-7, with TRBD1 identical over 7 bases. Trimming removed 4 bases from V and 3 bases from J; junction bases left unmatched: 3. Looked up from germline, CDR1 is KGHSH and CDR2 is LQKENI. The CDR3 runs 13 residues. CDR3 DNA sequence: TGTGCCAGCTCACTGACAGGGAGCTACGAGCAGTACTTC. This translates into CASSLTGSYEQYF.

This clone was detected many times. The rearrangement links TRBV19 to TRBJ1-2; possibly TRBD1 for D (5 bases). V gave up 1 base and J gave up 2 bases, with 14 bases separating them. Germline CDR1 LNHDA, CDR2 SQIVND (reference sequence). The CDR3 sequence is 16 residues long. CDR3 amino acids: CASSIAAPQGNYGYTF. The CDR3 DNA reads TGTGCCAGTAGTATAGCCGCCCCTCAGGGAAACTATGGCTACACCTTC.

This clone was seen many times. V and J are TRBV6-5 and TRBJ2-7, with 8 bases that match TRBD1. CDR1 is MNHEY, CDR2 SVGAGI, per germline. Losses at the gene ends were 0 bases for V and 2 bases for J; bases not matched to a gene: 3. This CDR3 comprises 15 residues. The DNA for the CDR3 is TGTGCCAGCAGTTACTCCCGGACAGGGACCTACGAGCAGTACTTC. Amino acids: CASSYSRTGTYEQYF.

The table lists this clone with many counts. V and J are TRBV6-1 and TRBJ2-7; D gene unclear. CDR1 is MNHNS and CDR2 is SASEGT in the germline V gene. V dropped 6 bases and J dropped 0 bases, with 9 bases sitting between them. This CDR3 is 13 amino acids long. The CDR3 DNA follows: TGTGCCAGCAGGGTTCGGAGCTCCTACGAGCAGTACTTC. Its protein product is CASRVRSSYEQYF.

This clone was counted many times. Here the CDR3 reads CASSLEYGGETQYF. The CDR3 DNA follows: TGTGCCAGCAGCTTAGAGTACGGGGGAGAGACCCAGTACTTC. V gene TRBV11-1 combines with J gene TRBJ2-5; possibly TRBD2 for D (6 bases). The CDR3 runs to 14 residues. Germline CDR1 and CDR2: SGHAT and FQDESV (reference sequence). V gave up 1 base and J gave up 4 bases, with 10 bases separating them.